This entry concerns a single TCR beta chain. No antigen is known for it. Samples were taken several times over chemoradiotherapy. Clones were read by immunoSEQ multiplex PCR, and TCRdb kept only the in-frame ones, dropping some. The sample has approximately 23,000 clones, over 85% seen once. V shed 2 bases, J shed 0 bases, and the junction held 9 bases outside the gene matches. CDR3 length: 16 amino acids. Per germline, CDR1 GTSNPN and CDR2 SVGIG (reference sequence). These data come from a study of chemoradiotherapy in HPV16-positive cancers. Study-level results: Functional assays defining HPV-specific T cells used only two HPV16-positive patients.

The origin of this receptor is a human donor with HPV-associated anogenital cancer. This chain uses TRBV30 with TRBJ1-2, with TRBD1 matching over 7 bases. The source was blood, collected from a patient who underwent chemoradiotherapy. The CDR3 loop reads CAWSPRAGQTNYGYTF. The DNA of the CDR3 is TGTGCCTGGAGTCCCCGAGCGGGACAGACTAACTATGGCTACACCTTC.